This record concerns one T cell receptor (beta chain) sequence. The antigen this receptor binds is unknown. Base quality data are lacking; no much larger clone is found one base away. TCRbeta CDR3 regions were profiled with the immunoSEQ Assay using bias-controlled multiplex PCR amplification of genomic DNA. Regarding the original processing steps: To quantify the absolute abundance of each unique TCRbeta CDR3 region, the sequences were collapsed and filtered. Differential abundance was tested with two models: a binomial (Fisher-equivalent) model and a beta-binomial model that adds time-dependent variance fitted from healthy donors. Clones with fewer than 5 combined templates were removed, and a clone was called differentially abundant if the clone's Benjamini-Hochberg FDR was below 0.01. Beta-binomial variance was modeled as a function of total template count across the two samples using the form v = (b*log(k)+a)^2. The table comes from immuneACCESS by way of TCRdb, which keeps in-frame sequences with V and J called. Part of the clones is missing from these tables; in studies checked, under half for an unresolved V gene and the rest for unknown reasons. V, J and clone size are those of that table, while D and trimming were read from the DNA. Recorded for this sample are about 98,000 clones; around 89% of them occurred a single time. The top ten clonotypes cover approximately 14% of the sample.

During the collection period, no immune events, such as infections, were documented for the healthy donors. Blood repertoires from healthy donors were used as a training cohort for calibrating time-dependent variance in a beta-binomial model of differential abundance of T-cell clones. The training cohort included 10 or so healthy donors, of whom 3 were female and 7 were male. An age range of roughly 29 to 70 years, with an average of 43 years, was recorded for the donors. Obtained from a commercial supplier, whole blood was collected from each healthy donor at three time points set two to three weeks apart. For immunosequencing, genomic DNA was extracted from unsorted whole blood. The data derive from a study of identifying expanded T cells in peripheral blood (dated by TCRdb to between 2018 and 2020). Context from the whole study: Four technical replicates, made by sequencing separate aliquots from the same pool of genomic DNA, were compared pairwise. Results and caveats for the whole study, not just this receptor: Between technical replicates the binomial model flagged approximately 1.1 differentially abundant clones, whereas over around 2 weeks the binomial model flagged about 15 and over about 4 weeks about 19. For all healthy donors, the variance in clone template counts between two-week samples rose significantly as total template count increased. The authors expected that over much longer intervals, such as months to years, biological variance in healthy repertoires might increase even further. Both the number of clones called differentially abundant and the false-positive rate were significantly reduced by the beta-binomial model across all healthy-donor time intervals.

Between the V and J ends, shortened by 4 bases and 7 bases respectively, the junction contains 11 bases. The CDR3 goes from the cysteine to the phenylalanine over 14 residues. Only CDR3 DNA remains: 42 bases, in frame from the first base. CDR1 is given as SEHNR and CDR2 as FQNEAQ, both from the germline V gene (reference sequence). The receptor comes from a person aged 18 to 70 in good health. This chain joins TRBV7-9 to TRBJ1-6, with no confidently assigned D gene. Sequenced input: blood. The nucleotides are TGTGCCAGCAGCTCCGGACCTACCAATTCACCCCTCCACTTT. Translated, this is CASSSGPTNSPLHF.